Following are 30 T cell receptor beta chains from one sample sequenced in a study of early T cells in non-severe SARS-CoV-2 infection. TCRdb reanalysed the 5' RACE reads using MiXCR and keeps one entry per CDR3 protein. In the table there are about 71,000 distinct CDR3 sequences, roughly 14% of which are singletons. The sequences come from whole blood, collected at baseline. The receptor set was obtained from an adult who was a healthcare worker with PCR-confirmed SARS-CoV-2 infection or an uninfected control (not recorded which).

This clonotype showed up many times. Germline is not matched at one junction end, which may reflect a read error. The V and J genes are TRBV2 and TRBJ2-7; D may be TRBD2 (6 bases). The CDR3 loop spans 15 amino acids. Germline CDR1 and CDR2: SNHLY and FYNNEI. The CDR3 DNA is TGTGCCAGCAGAGAAGGGGCTAGCGAGGCCTACGAGCAGTACTTC. This encodes CASREGASEAYEQYF.

This clonotype was counted at least ten times. The chain carries TRBV29-1 and TRBJ2-2, with TRBD2 matching 11 bases. Germline assignment: CDR1 SQVTM and CDR2 ANQGSEA. The CDR3 totals 15 residues. V gave up 7 bases and J gave up 3 bases; unmatched junction bases: 7. The CDR3 reads CSGYSGRADTGELFF. The CDR3 DNA is TGCAGCGGGTATAGCGGGAGGGCCGACACCGGGGAGCTGTTTTTT.

The sample holds one count of this clonotype. This sequence joins TRBV12-3 or TRBV12-4 and TRBJ2-1; D not resolved. V lost 2 bases to trimming and J lost 5 bases, with 10 bases between them. CDR3 length: 14 residues. For the CDR3, the DNA is TGTGCCAGCAGTTTATTTATTGGGGACAATGAGCAGTTCTTC. It translates to CASSLFIGDNEQFF.

This clonotype was seen only a few times. The chain joins TRBV12-3 or TRBV12-4 to TRBJ1-2, with unresolved D. V was shortened by 7 bases and J by 4 bases, with 10 bases between the two germline ends. The CDR3 spans 12 residues. The CDR3 nucleotides read TGTGCCAGCACCTCAAGTGTCTATGGCTACACCTTC. Its translation is CASTSSVYGYTF.

At least ten counts were recorded for this clonotype. The chain recombines TRBV6-6 with TRBJ1-5; D is ambiguous. CDR3 length: 15 amino acids. Germline V lookup: CDR1 MNHNY, CDR2 SVGAGI (reference sequence). The V end lost 4 bases, the J end lost 2 bases, and 12 bases lay between the germline ends. The CDR3 loop is CASSSEALGNQPQHF. For the CDR3, the DNA is TGTGCCAGCAGTTCGGAGGCCCTGGGCAATCAGCCCCAGCATTTT.

This chain connects TRBV20-1 to TRBJ2-1, with 8 positions matching TRBD2. The CDR3 loop spans 13 amino acids. Germline V lookup: CDR1 DFQATT, CDR2 SNEGSKA (reference sequence). Trimming cost V 7 bases and J 9 bases; bases outside gene matches: 11. The CDR3 spells CSVPGLGSPEQFF. DNA for the CDR3: TGCAGTGTCCCGGGACTAGGAAGCCCTGAGCAGTTCTTC.

This clonotype was observed many times. This CDR3 is CASTPLGRNYGYTF. In DNA form, the CDR3 reads TGTGCCAGCACCCCCCTCGGACGGAACTATGGCTACACCTTC. The V call is TRBV28, the J call TRBJ1-2; no clear D. Germline V CDR1 and CDR2: MDHEN, SYDVKM. This CDR3 spans 14 amino acids. The V end was cut by 7 bases, the J end by 2 bases, with 14 bases between.

This clonotype was detected a few times. V gene TRBV7-9 combines with J gene TRBJ1-2; D is unclear. V shed 2 bases and J shed 6 bases, with 10 bases lying between them. CDR1 SEHNR and CDR2 FQNEAQ come from the germline V gene (reference sequence). The CDR3 runs 13 residues. The CDR3 DNA is TGTGCCAGCAGCTTAAGTCAGGCTAATGGCTACACCTTC. Its translation is CASSLSQANGYTF.

This clonotype came up a few times. The V call is TRBV6-1, the J call TRBJ1-2; D is possibly TRBD1 (6 bases). The CDR3 length is 16 residues. Germline CDR1 reads MNHNS; CDR2 reads SASEGT. Deletions cut 0 bases from V and 0 bases from J, with 11 bases between. The CDR3 loop reads CASSEAVGGTNYGYTF. The CDR3 coding sequence is TGTGCCAGCAGTGAAGCAGTGGGGGGCACTAACTATGGCTACACCTTC.

This clonotype was found a few times. This chain links TRBV7-8 with TRBJ2-7, with 9 bases fitting TRBD2. CDR1 SGHVS and CDR2 FQNEAQ come from the germline V gene. The CDR3 spans 13 residues. The V and J ends lost 7 bases and 3 bases, in that order; junction bases with no gene match: 4. The CDR3 here is CASMGGRVYEQYF. The CDR3 DNA reads TGTGCCAGCATGGGCGGGAGGGTCTACGAGCAGTACTTC.

This clonotype has ten or more counts. V gene TRBV12-3 or TRBV12-4 combines with J gene TRBJ1-1; D perhaps matches TRBD1 (5 bases). V was trimmed by 4 bases and J by 1 base, leaving 7 bases between them. The length of the CDR3 is 13 residues. CDR3 in DNA: TGTGCCAGCAGTTGGGGGGGGAACACTGAAGCTTTCTTT. It translates to CASSWGGNTEAFF.

This chain joins TRBV12-3 or TRBV12-4 and TRBJ1-2; D is uncertain. The CDR3 spans 15 residues. Between the trimmed V and J ends, which lost 5 bases and 3 bases, there was a span of 16 bases. CDR3 sequence reads: CASSDFEGAHYGYTF. Written as DNA, the CDR3 is TGTGCCAGCAGTGATTTTGAGGGCGCGCACTATGGCTACACCTTC.

This clonotype was seen more than once but under ten times. V gene TRBV7-3 combines with J gene TRBJ2-1; 7 bases align to TRBD2. CDR1 is SGHTA, CDR2 FQGTGA, per germline. The CDR3 contains 15 residues. V shed 3 bases, J shed 2 bases, and the junction held 4 bases outside the gene matches. The CDR3, as DNA: TGTGCCAGCAGCTTCATGGCGGGAGCCTACAATGAGCAGTTCTTC. Translating it yields CASSFMAGAYNEQFF.

The chain joins TRBV7-2 to TRBJ2-3; no definite D call. This CDR3 is 12 amino acids long. CDR1 and CDR2 from the germline V gene are SGHTA and FQGNSA. Trimming cost V 3 bases and J 6 bases, with 7 bases left between them. The CDR3 region has the DNA TGTGCCAGCAGCTTTGCGACGGATACGCAGTATTTT. It translates to CASSFATDTQYF.

This clonotype came up a few times. This chain joins TRBV5-4 and TRBJ2-5, with D possibly being TRBD2 (5 bases). Germline assignment: CDR1 SGHNT and CDR2 YYREEE (reference sequence). Trimming took 3 bases from V and 4 from J, leaving 10 bases between them. CDR3 length: 13 residues. The CDR3 is CASSSLGGETQYF. Here the CDR3 DNA reads TGTGCCAGCAGCTCACTAGGAGGAGAGACCCAGTACTTC.

The V and J genes are TRBV7-2 and TRBJ1-5; TRBD1 is a possible D gene (6 bases). Trimming cost V 5 bases and J 2 bases, with 10 bases left between them. CDR3 length: 14 amino acids. The germline V gene has CDR1 SGHTA and CDR2 FQGNSA. In DNA form, the CDR3 reads TGTGCCAGCAGCCTCAGACAGGGCAATCAGCCCCAGCATTTT. This gives the protein CASSLRQGNQPQHF.

In its sample, this clonotype was seen once. The DNA of the CDR3 is TGTGCCAGCAGTTTAATTGGGACAGGGGGTAAAGAGCAGTACTTC. The encoded protein is CASSLIGTGGKEQYF. This sequence joins TRBV28 and TRBJ2-7; 11 nucleotides match TRBD1. The CDR3 loop spans 15 amino acids. Germline V CDR1 and CDR2: MDHEN, SYDVKM. V lost 2 bases and J lost 7; bases outside the gene matches: 7. Complete variable domain (other parts from reference TRBV28 and TRBJ2-7): DVKVTQSSRYLVKRTGEKVFLECVQDMDHENMFWYRQDPGLGLRLIYFSYDVKMKEKGDIPEGYSVSREKKERFSLILESASTNQTSMYLCASSLIGTGGKEQYFGPGTRLTVT.

This chain links TRBV27 with TRBJ2-1; 11 bases agree with TRBD2. Trimming took 3 bases from V and 4 from J; bases not matched to a gene: 8. This CDR3 is built from 17 residues. Germline loops: CDR1 MNHEY, CDR2 SMNVEV (reference sequence). For the CDR3, the DNA is TGTGCCAGCAGTTTCGGTAGCGGGAGGGCCATTTACAATGAGCAGTTCTTC. Translating gives CASSFGSGRAIYNEQFF.

As DNA, the CDR3 is TGTGCCAGCAGTCCCGGACTAGCGGAGGATGAGCAGTTCTTC. It specifies CASSPGLAEDEQFF. The chain links TRBV28 to TRBJ2-1; 10 bases agree with TRBD2. CDR1 is MDHEN, CDR2 SYDVKM, per germline. CDR3 size: 14 residues. Trimming removed 5 bases from V and 8 bases from J; junction bases left unmatched: 6. The full variable domain, completed using reference TRBV28 and TRBJ2-1, is DVKVTQSSRYLVKRTGEKVFLECVQDMDHENMFWYRQDPGLGLRLIYFSYDVKMKEKGDIPEGYSVSREKKERFSLILESASTNQTSMYLCASSPGLAEDEQFFGPGTRLTVL.

This clonotype is medium-sized within its sample. The chain combines TRBV7-6 with TRBJ2-1; D is uncertain. The CDR3 is 13 amino acids. Trimming took off 5 bases at V and 6 bases at J, with 11 bases between the two ends. Germline CDR1 reads SGHVS; CDR2 reads FNYEAQ. CDR3 nucleotide sequence: TGTGCCAGCAGCCCGCCTCCGGGCAATGAGCAGTTCTTC. This encodes CASSPPPGNEQFF.

The gene calls are TRBV20-1 and TRBJ2-3; TRBD2 aligns across 7 bases. CDR1 and CDR2 from the germline V gene are DFQATT and SNEGSKA (reference sequence). There are 14 residues in the CDR3. With 7 bases clipped from V and 4 bases from J, the junction kept 11 bases outside the gene matches. The CDR3 loop reads CSVRIGREPDTQYF. CDR3 DNA: TGCAGTGTTCGAATTGGGCGGGAGCCAGATACGCAGTATTTT.

This clonotype was found a few times. The rearrangement uses TRBV6-4 and TRBJ2-7; 8 bases align to TRBD2. CDR3 length equals 14 residues. CDR1 is MRHNA, CDR2 SNTAGT, per germline. The junction had 3 bases not matched to a gene; V was cut back by 0 bases and J by 5 bases. CDR3 loop: CASSDSAGGHEQYF. CDR3 DNA: TGTGCCAGCAGTGACTCGGCGGGGGGCCACGAGCAGTACTTC.

This clonotype was counted between two and nine times. The rearrangement uses TRBV2 and TRBJ1-5; 7 bases agree with TRBD1. The CDR3 covers 15 residues. Trimming took 5 bases from V and 0 from J; bases not matched to a gene: 4. Germline CDR1 SNHLY, CDR2 FYNNEI. CDR3 region: CASSPGGNSNQPQHF. The DNA of the CDR3 is TGTGCCAGCAGTCCAGGGGGTAATAGCAATCAGCCCCAGCATTTT.

With regard to this clonotype: A junction end diverges from the germline sequence, so it may reflect a read error. The genes are TRBV12-3 or TRBV12-4 and TRBJ1-5; 11 nucleotides agree with TRBD1. The CDR3 spans 16 residues. CDR3 nucleotides: TGTGCTAGCAGTTTAGGGACAGGGGGAGGCAATCAGCCCCAGCATTTT. As protein: CASSLGTGGGNQPQHF.

The chain joins TRBV20-1 to TRBJ2-3; D is possibly TRBD2 (6 bases). Between the trimmed V and J ends, which lost 3 bases and 0 bases, there was a span of 7 bases. The length of the CDR3 is 13 residues. CDR1 is DFQATT and CDR2 is SNEGSKA in the germline V gene (reference sequence). The CDR3 loop reads CSASLASTDTQYF. Here the CDR3 DNA reads TGCAGTGCTAGCCTAGCGAGCACAGATACGCAGTATTTT.

J is TRBJ1-5 and V is TRBV20-1; tentatively, D is TRBD1 (5 bases). This CDR3 contains 14 residues. The germline CDR1 and CDR2 sequences are DFQATT and SNEGSKA (reference sequence). CDR3 in DNA: TGCGCGGAGGGGAGCCCGTATAGCAATCAGCCCCAGCATTTT. It is translated as CAEGSPYSNQPQHF.

This clonotype appeared a few times. J is TRBJ2-3 and V is TRBV27; tentative D call: TRBD2 (6 bases). Between the trimmed V and J ends, which lost 3 bases and 0 bases, there was a span of 13 bases. The germline V gene has CDR1 MNHEY and CDR2 SMNVEV (reference sequence). The CDR3 covers 16 residues. CDR3 sequence (DNA): TGTGCCAGCAGTTTTAGGTCTAGCGCGAGCACAGATACGCAGTATTTT. Encoded protein: CASSFRSSASTDTQYF.

This clonotype was picked up a small number of times. V gene TRBV11-1 combines with J gene TRBJ2-1; TRBD2 matches at 8 bases. Per the germline V gene, CDR1 is SGHAT and CDR2 is FQDESV (reference sequence). With V trimmed by 3 bases and J by 10 bases, 2 bases remained unmatched. The CDR3 sequence is 12 residues long. CDR3 protein: CASSFGGGEQFF. The CDR3 DNA sequence: TGTGCCAGCAGCTTTGGCGGGGGGGAGCAGTTCTTC. Full variable domain (missing parts from reference TRBV11-1 and TRBJ2-1): EAEVAQSPRYKITEKSQAVAFWCDPISGHATLYWYRQILGQGPELLVQFQDESVVDDSQLPKDRFSAERLKGVDSTLKIQPAELGDSAMYLCASSFGGGEQFFGPGTRLTVL.

The chain is built from TRBV12-3 or TRBV12-4 and TRBJ2-3, with D uncertain. V was clipped by 5 bases and J by 1 base, with 1 base between them. This CDR3 region has 11 residues. The DNA for the CDR3 is TGTGCCAGCAGTCGCACAGATACGCAGTATTTT. This gives the protein CASSRTDTQYF.

This clonotype was detected a few times. The J gene is TRBJ2-3, the V gene TRBV7-2, with D unclear. The CDR3 is 14 residues long. V lost 0 bases and J 2 bases, leaving 6 bases between the germline ends. In germline, CDR1 is SGHTA, CDR2 FQGNSA. The CDR3 region is CASSLAGFTDTQYF. DNA of the CDR3: TGTGCCAGCAGCTTAGCGGGATTCACAGATACGCAGTATTTT.